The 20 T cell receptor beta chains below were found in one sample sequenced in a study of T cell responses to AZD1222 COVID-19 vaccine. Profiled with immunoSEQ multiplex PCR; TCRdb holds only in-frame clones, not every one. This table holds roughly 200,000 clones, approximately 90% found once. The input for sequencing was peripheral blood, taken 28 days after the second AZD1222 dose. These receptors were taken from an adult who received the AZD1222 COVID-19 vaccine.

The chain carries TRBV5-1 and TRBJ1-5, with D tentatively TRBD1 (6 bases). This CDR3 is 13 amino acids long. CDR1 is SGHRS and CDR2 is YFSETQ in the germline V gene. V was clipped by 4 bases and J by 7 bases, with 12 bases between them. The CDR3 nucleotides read TGCGCCAGCAGCGTCAGGGGTGACCAGCCCCAGCATTTT. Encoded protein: CASSVRGDQPQHF.

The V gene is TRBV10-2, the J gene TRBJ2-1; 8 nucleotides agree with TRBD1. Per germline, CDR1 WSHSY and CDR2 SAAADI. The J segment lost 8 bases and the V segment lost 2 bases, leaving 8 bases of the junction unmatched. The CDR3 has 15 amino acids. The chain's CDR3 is CASSEQGAGSDEQFF. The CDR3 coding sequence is TGCGCCAGCAGTGAGCAGGGGGCAGGGAGCGATGAGCAGTTCTTC.

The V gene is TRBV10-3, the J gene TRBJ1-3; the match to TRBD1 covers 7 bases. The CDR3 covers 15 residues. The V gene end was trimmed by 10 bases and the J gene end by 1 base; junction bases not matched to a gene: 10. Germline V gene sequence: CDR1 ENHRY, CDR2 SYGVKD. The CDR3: CASGLSGGSGNTIYF. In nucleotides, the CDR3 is TGTGCCAGCGGGCTATCAGGGGGATCTGGAAACACCATATATTTT.

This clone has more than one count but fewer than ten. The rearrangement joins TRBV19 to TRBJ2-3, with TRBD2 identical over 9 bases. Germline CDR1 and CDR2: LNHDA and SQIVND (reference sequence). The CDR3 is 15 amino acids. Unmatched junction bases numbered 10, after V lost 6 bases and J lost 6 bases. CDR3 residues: CASRSSSGRWDTQYF. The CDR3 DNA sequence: TGTGCCAGTAGGTCCTCAAGCGGGAGGTGGGATACGCAGTATTTT.

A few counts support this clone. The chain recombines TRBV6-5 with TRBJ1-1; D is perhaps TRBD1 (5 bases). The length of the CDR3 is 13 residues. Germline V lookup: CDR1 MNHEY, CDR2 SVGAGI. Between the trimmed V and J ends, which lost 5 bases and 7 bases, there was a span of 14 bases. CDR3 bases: TGTGCCAGCAGTCGGGACGGCTGGGGTGAAGCTTTCTTT. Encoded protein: CASSRDGWGEAFF.

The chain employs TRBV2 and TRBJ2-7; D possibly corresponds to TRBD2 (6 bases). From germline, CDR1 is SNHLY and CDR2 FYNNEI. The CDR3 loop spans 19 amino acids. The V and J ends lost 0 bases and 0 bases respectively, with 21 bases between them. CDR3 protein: CASSEALPGLNNYSYEQYF. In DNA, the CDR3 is TGTGCCAGCAGTGAAGCGCTGCCGGGACTCAACAACTACTCCTACGAGCAGTACTTC. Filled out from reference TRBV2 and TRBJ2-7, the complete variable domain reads EPEVTQTPSHQVTQMGQEVILRCVPISNHLYFYWYRQILGQKVEFLVSFYNNEISEKSEIFDDQFSVERPDGSNFTLKIRSTKLEDSAMYFCASSEALPGLNNYSYEQYFGPGTRLTVT.

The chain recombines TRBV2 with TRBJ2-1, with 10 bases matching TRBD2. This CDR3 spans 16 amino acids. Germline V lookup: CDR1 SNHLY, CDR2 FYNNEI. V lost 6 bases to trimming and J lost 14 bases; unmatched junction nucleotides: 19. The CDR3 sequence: CASSLTAGTSGNLEFF. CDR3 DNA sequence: TGTGCCAGCAGCCTTACCGCGGGTACTAGCGGGAATCTAGAGTTCTTC.

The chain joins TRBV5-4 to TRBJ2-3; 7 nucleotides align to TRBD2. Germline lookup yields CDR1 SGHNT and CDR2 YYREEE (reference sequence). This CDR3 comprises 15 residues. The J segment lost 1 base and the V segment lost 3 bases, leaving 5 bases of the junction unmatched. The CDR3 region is CASSSGLAGTDTQYF. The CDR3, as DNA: TGTGCCAGCAGCTCGGGGCTAGCGGGCACAGATACGCAGTATTTT.

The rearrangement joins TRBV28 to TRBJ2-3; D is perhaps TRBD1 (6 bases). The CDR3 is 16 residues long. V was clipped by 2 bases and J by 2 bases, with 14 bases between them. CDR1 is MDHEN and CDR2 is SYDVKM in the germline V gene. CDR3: CASSLTSGAPTDTQYF. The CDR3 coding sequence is TGTGCCAGCAGTTTAACGTCAGGGGCCCCCACAGATACGCAGTATTTT.

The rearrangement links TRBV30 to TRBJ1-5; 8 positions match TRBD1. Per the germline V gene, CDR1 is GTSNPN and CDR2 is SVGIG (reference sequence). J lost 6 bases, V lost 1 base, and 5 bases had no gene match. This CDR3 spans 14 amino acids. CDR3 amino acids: CAWSGQGAGQPQHF. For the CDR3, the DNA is TGTGCCTGGAGTGGCCAGGGGGCAGGTCAGCCCCAGCATTTT.

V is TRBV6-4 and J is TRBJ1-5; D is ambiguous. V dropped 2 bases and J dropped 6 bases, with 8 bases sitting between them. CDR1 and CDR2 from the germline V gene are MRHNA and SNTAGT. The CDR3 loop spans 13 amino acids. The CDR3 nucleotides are TGTGCCAGCAGTGACGAGGGTGGTCAGCCCCAGCATTTT. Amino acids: CASSDEGGQPQHF.

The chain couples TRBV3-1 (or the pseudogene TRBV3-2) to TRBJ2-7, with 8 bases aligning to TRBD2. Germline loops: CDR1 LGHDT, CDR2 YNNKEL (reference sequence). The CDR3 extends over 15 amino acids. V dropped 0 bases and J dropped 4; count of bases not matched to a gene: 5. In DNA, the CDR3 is TGTGCCAGCAGCCAAGATCTAAGCGGGGGTTACGAGCAGTACTTC. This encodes CASSQDLSGGYEQYF.

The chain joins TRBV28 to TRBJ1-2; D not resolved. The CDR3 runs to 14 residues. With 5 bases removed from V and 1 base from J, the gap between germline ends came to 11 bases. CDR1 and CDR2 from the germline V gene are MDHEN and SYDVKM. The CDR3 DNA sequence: TGTGCCAGCAGTGGCCTGGACGATAACTATGGCTACACCTTC. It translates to CASSGLDDNYGYTF.

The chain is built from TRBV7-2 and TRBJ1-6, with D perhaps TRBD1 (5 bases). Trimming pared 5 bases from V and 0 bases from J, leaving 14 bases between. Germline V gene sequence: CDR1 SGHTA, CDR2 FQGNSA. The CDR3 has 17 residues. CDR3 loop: CASSLRGRSSYNSPLHF. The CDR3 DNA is TGTGCCAGCAGCCTTCGGGGCAGGAGCTCCTATAATTCACCCCTCCACTTT. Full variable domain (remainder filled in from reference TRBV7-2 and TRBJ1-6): GAGVSQSPSNKVTEKGKDVELRCDPISGHTALYWYRQSLGQGLEFLIYFQGNSAPDKSGLPSDRFSAERTGGSVSTLTIQRTQQEDSAVYLCASSLRGRSSYNSPLHFGNGTRLTVT.

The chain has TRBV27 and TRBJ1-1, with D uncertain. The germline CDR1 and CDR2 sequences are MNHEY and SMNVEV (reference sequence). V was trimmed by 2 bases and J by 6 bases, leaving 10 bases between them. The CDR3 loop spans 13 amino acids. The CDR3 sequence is CASSLRLGAEAFF. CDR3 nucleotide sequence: TGTGCCAGCAGTTTACGTCTAGGCGCTGAAGCTTTCTTT.

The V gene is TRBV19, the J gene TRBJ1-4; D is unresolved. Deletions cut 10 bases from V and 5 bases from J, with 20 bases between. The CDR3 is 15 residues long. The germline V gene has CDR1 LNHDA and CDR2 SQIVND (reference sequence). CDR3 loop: CATADRGGRNEKLFF. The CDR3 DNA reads TGTGCCACCGCCGATCGGGGAGGGCGAAATGAAAAACTGTTTTTT.

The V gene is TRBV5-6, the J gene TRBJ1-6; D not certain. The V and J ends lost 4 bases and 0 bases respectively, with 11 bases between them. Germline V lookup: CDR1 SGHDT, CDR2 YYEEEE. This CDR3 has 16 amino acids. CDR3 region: CASSRDRSSYNSPLHF. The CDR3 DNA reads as TGTGCCAGCAGCAGAGACCGGAGCTCCTATAATTCACCCCTCCACTTT.

The CDR3 loop is CASRLGTGLYQETQYF. The CDR3 coding sequence is TGCGCCAGCAGACTCGGGACAGGGCTGTACCAAGAGACCCAGTACTTC. This chain uses TRBV5-1 with TRBJ2-5, with 9 bases aligning to TRBD1. J lost 0 bases, V lost 5 bases, and 8 bases had no gene match. Germline V gene sequence: CDR1 SGHRS, CDR2 YFSETQ. The CDR3 is 16 residues long. Drawing the rest from reference TRBV5-1 and TRBJ2-5, the complete variable domain is KAGVTQTPRYLIKTRGQQVTLSCSPISGHRSVSWYQQTPGQGLQFLFEYFSETQRNKGNFPGRFSGRQFSNSRSEMNVSTLELGDSALYLCASRLGTGLYQETQYFGPGTRLLVL.

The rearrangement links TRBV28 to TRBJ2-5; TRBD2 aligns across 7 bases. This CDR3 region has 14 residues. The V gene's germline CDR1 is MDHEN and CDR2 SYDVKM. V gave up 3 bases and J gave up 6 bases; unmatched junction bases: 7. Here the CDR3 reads CASSFGAGVKTQYF. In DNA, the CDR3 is TGTGCCAGCAGTTTCGGTGCGGGGGTGAAGACCCAGTACTTC.

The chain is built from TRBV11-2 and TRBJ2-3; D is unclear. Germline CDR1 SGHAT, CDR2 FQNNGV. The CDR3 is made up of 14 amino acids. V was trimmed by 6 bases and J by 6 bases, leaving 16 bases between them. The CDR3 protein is CASSASLQQDTQYF. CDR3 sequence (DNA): TGTGCCAGCAGTGCCAGCCTACAACAGGATACGCAGTATTTT.